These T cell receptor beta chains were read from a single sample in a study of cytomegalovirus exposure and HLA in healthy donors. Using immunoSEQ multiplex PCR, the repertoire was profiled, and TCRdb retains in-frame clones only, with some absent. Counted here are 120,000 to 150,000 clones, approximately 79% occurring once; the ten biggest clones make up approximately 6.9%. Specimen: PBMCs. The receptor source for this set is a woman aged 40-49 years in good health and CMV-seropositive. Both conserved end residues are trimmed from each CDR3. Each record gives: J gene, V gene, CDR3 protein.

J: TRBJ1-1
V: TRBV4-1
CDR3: ASSQPGQGTQSNTEAF

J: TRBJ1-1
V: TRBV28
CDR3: ASSLQQYRGWGTEAF

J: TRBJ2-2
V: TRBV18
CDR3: ASSAPGLASTGELF

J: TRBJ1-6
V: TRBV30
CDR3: AWSPPDRSYNSPLH

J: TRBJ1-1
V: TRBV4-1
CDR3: ASSHAGTGRGSTEAF

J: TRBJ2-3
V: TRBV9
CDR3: ASSASGGTITDTQY

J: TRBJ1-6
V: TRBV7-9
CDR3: ASSFSVSYNSPLH

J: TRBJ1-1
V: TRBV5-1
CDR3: ASSLGVGRVNTEAF

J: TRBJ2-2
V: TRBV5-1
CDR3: ASSLGTGGFGELF

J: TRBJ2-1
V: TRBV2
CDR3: ASSEQRNEQF

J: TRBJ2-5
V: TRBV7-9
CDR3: ASSLPTGETQY

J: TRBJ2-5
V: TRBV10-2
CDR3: ASSDPGQETQY

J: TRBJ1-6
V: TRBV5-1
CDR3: ASSIQTGGNNSPLH

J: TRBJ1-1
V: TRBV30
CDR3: AWSSMGQGNTEAF

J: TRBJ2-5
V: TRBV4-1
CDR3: ASSQPRTSIQKTQY

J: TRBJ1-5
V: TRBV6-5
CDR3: ASSADRGTNQPQH

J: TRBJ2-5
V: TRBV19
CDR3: ASSIRETQY

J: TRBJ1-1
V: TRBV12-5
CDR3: ASGLDRGMGNGGTEAF

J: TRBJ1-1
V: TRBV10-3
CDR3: AISDGGAMNTEAF

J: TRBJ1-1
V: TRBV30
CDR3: AWSGFGRPVSEAF

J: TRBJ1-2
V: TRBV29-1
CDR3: SVDMTTLNYGYT

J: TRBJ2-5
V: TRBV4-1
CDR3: ASSQIPSGGAQETQY

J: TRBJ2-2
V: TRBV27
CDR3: ASSGQAPNTGELF

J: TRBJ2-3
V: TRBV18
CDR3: ASSPQPQGRDTQY

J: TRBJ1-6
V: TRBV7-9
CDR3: ASSLYDLSNRGFNSPLH

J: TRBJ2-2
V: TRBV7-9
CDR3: ASSPRTSGNTGELF

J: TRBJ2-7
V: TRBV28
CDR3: ASSLSTGIRRQY

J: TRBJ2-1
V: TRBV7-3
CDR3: ASSLTGGRPRDEQF

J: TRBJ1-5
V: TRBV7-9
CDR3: ASSLAEAPQH

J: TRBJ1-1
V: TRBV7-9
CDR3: ASSLRERNTEAF

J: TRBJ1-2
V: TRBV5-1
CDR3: ASGTGATNYGYT

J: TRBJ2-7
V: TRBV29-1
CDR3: SVETERTYEQY

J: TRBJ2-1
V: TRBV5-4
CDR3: ASSFQGDEQF

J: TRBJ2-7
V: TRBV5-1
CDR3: ASSRDTSGGVYEQY

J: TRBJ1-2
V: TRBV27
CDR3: ASSRGPGDGYT

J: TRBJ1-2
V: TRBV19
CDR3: ASSIESTGRYGYT

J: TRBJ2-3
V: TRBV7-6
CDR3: ASSLAAGSTDTQY

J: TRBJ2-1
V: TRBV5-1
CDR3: ASRRLAGGDEQF

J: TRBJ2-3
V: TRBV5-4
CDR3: ASSLVHSGDTQY

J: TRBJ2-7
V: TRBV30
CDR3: AFSRTGRDEQY

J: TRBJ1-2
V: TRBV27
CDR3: ASSLSGGGGYT